This T cell receptor beta chain was identified during a study of radiation and T cells in renal cell carcinoma. The CDR3 sequence is 17 residues long. Germline lookup yields CDR1 MNHEY and CDR2 SMNVEV (reference sequence). V trimming: 1 base; J trimming: 2 bases; junction bases outside the gene matches: 9. Documented time point: blood 4 weeks post-SBRT, at nephrectomy. The treatment was: 15 Gy SBRT to primary tumor, nephrectomy 4 weeks later. Nephrectomy followed 15 Gy stereotactic body radiation by 4 weeks. Clear cell pathology was present in this patient's renal cell carcinoma. TCRdb's copy holds only in-frame clones and misses some; the assay was immunoSEQ multiplex PCR. This table holds tens of thousands of clones, around 80% found once.

The sequenced sample was blood, obtained from a patient whose treatment included radiotherapy and nephrectomy. The chain joins TRBV27 to TRBJ2-3, with TRBD2 matching 7 bases. The TCR sequence derives from a man aged 60 to 75 with renal cell carcinoma. The CDR3 coding sequence is TGTGCCAGCAGTTTATTTGGGCGGGGGATAGCCACAGATACGCAGTATTTT. Translation: CASSLFGRGIATDTQYF.